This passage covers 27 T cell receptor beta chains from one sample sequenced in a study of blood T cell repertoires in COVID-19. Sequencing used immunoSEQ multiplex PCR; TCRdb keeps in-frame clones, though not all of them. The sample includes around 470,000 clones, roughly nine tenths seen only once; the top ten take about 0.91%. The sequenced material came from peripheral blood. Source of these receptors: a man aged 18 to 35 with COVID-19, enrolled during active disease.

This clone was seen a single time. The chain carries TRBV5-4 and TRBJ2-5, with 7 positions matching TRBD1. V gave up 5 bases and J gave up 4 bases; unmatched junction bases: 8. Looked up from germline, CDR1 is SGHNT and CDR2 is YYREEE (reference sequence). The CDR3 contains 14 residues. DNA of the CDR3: TGTGCCAGCAGGCCCGACAGGGCTTTAGAGACCCAGTACTTC. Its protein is CASRPDRALETQYF.

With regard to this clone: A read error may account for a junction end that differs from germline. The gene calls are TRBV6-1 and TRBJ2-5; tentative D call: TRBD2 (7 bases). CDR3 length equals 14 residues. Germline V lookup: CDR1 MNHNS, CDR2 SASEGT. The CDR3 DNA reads TGTGCCAGCAGCGAAGGAGGGGGGGCGGAGACCCAGTACTTC. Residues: CASSEGGGAETQYF.

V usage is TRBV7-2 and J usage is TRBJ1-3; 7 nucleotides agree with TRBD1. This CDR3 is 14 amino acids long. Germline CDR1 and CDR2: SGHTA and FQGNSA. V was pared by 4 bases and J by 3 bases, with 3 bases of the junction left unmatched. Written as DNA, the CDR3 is TGTGCCAGCAGCTCCGGACAGGTTGGAAACACCATATATTTT. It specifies CASSSGQVGNTIYF.

The CDR3 nucleotides read TGTGCCAGCAGCTTAGACAGGGGGTATGAAGCTTTCTTT. It translates to CASSLDRGYEAFF. The chain recombines TRBV7-8 with TRBJ1-1; 8 bases fit TRBD1. The CDR3 consists of 13 residues. Trimming cost V 1 base and J 7 bases; bases outside gene matches: 2. Germline V lookup: CDR1 SGHVS, CDR2 FQNEAQ.

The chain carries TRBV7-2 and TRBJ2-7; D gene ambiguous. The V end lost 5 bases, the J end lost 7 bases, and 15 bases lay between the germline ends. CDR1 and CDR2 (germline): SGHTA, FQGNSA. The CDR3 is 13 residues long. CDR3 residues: CASSPDPPGEQYF. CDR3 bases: TGTGCCAGCAGCCCGGATCCCCCCGGGGAGCAGTACTTC.

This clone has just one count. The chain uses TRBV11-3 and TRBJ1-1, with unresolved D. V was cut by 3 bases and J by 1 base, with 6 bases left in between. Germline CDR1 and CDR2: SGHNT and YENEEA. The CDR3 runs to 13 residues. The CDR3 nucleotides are TGTGCCAGCAGCTTCTCCGGGAACACTGAAGCTTTCTTT. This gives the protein CASSFSGNTEAFF.

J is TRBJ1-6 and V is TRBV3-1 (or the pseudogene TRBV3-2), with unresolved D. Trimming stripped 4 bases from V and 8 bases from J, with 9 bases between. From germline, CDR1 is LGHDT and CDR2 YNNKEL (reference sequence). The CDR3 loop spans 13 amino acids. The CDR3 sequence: CASSRSQDSPLHF. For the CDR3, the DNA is TGTGCCAGCAGCCGATCACAAGATTCACCCCTCCACTTT.

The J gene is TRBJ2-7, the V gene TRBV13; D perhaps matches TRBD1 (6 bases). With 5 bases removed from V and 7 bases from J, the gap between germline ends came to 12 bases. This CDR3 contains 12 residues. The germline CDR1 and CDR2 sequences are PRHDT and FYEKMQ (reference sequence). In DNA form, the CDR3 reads TGTGCCAGCAGCCATACAGGGAGTGAGCAGTACTTC. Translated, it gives CASSHTGSEQYF.

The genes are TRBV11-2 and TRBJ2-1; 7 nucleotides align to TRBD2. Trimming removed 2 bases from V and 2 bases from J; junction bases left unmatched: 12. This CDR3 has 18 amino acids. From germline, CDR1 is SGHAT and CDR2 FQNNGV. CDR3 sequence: CASSLNRAGLAAYNEQFF. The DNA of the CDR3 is TGTGCCAGCAGCTTAAACCGGGCGGGGCTAGCGGCCTACAATGAGCAGTTCTTC.

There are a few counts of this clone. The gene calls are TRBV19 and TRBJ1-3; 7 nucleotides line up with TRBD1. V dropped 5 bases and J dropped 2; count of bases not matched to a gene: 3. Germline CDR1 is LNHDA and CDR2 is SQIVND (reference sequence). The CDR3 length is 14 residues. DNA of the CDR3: TGTGCCAGTAGTTTCGGGACAGCTGGAAACACCATATATTTT. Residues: CASSFGTAGNTIYF.

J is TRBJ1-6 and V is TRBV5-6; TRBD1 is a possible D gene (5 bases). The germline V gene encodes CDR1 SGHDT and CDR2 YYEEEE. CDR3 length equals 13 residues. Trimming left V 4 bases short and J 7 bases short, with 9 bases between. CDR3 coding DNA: TGTGCCAGCAGCCCCCGACAGAATTCACCCCTCCACTTT. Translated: CASSPRQNSPLHF.

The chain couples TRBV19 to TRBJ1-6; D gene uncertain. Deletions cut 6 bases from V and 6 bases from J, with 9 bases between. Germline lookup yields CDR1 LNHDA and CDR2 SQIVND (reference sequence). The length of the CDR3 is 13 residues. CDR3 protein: CASSSVSNSPLHF. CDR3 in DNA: TGTGCCAGTAGCTCCGTGAGTAATTCACCCCTCCACTTT.

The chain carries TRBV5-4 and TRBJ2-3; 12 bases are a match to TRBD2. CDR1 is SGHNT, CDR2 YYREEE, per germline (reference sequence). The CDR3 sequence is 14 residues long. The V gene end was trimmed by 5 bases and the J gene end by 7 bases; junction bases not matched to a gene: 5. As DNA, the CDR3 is TGTGCCAGCAGGTCGGGACTAGCGGGCTATACGCAGTATTTT. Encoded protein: CASRSGLAGYTQYF. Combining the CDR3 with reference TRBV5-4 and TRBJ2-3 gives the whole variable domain ETGVTQSPTHLIKTRGQQVTLRCSSQSGHNTVSWYQQALGQGPQFIFQYYREEENGRGNFPPRFSGLQFPNYSSELNVNALELDDSALYLCASRSGLAGYTQYFGPGTRLTVL.

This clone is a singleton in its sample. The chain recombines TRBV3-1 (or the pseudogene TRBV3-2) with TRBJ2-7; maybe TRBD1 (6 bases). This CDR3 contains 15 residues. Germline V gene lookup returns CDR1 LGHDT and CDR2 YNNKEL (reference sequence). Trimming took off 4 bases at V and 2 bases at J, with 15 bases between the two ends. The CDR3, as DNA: TGTGCCAGCAGCCGGGGGAAAGGGGGACCCTACGAGCAGTACTTC. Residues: CASSRGKGGPYEQYF.

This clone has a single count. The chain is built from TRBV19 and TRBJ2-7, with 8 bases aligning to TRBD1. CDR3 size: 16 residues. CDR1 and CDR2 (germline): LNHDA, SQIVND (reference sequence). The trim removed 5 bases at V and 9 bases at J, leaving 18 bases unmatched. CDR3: CASSSGGASGSLWQYF. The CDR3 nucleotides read TGTGCCAGTAGTTCAGGGGGCGCCAGCGGATCCCTTTGGCAGTACTTC. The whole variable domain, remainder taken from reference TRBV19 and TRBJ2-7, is DGGITQSPKYLFRKEGQNVTLSCEQNLNHDAMYWYRQDPGQGLRLIYYSQIVNDFQKGDIAEGYSVSREKKESFPLTVTSAQKNPTAFYLCASSSGGASGSLWQYFGPGTRLTVT.

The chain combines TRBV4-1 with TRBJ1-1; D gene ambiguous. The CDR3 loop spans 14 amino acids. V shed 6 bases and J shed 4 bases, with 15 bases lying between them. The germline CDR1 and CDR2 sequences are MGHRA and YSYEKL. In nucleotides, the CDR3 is TGCGCCAGCAGTCAGTCGGCCGGAGGCACTGAAGCTTTCTTT. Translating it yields CASSQSAGGTEAFF.

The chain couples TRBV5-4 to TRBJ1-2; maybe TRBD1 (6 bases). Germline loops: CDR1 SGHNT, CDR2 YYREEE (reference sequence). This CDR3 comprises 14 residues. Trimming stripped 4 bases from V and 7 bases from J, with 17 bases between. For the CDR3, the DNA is TGTGCCAGCAGCCTCGACAGGCTTCTAGGTGGCTACACCTTC. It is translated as CASSLDRLLGGYTF.

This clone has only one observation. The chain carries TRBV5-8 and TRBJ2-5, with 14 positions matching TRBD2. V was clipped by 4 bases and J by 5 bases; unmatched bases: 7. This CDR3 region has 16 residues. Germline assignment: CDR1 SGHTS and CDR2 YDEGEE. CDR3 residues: CASSTGTSGSLETQYF. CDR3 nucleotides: TGTGCCAGCAGCACCGGGACTAGCGGGAGTCTCGAGACCCAGTACTTC.

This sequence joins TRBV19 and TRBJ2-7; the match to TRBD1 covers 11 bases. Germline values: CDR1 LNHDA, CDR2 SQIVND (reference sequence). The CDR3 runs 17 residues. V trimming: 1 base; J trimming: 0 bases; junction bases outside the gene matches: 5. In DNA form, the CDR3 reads TGTGCCAGTAGTATAGGATCCGGGACAGGGGGCTCCTACGAGCAGTACTTC. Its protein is CASSIGSGTGGSYEQYF. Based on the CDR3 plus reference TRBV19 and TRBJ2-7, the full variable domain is DGGITQSPKYLFRKEGQNVTLSCEQNLNHDAMYWYRQDPGQGLRLIYYSQIVNDFQKGDIAEGYSVSREKKESFPLTVTSAQKNPTAFYLCASSIGSGTGGSYEQYFGPGTRLTVT.

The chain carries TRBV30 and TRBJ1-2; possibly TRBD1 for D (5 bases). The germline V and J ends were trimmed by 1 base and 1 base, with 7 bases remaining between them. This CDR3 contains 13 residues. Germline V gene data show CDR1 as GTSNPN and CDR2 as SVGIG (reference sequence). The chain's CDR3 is CAWSGGHNYGYTF. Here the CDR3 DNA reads TGTGCCTGGAGTGGAGGACATAACTATGGCTACACCTTC.

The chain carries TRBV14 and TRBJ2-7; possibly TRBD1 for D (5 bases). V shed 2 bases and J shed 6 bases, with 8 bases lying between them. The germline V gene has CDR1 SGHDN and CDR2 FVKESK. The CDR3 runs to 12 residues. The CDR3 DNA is TGTGCCAGCAGCCAATGGGGCGGCGAGCAGTACTTC. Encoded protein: CASSQWGGEQYF.

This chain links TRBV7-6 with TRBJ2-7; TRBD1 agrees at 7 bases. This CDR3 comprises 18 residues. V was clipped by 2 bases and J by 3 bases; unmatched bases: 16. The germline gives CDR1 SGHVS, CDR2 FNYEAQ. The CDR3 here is CASSLRSRTGTAIYEQYF. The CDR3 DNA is TGTGCCAGCAGCTTAAGGAGTAGGACCGGGACAGCTATCTACGAGCAGTACTTC.

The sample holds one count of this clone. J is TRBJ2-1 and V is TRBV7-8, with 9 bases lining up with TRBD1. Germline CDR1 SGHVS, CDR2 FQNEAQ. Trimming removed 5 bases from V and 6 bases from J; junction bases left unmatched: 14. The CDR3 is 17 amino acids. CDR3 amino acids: CASSAQTFLTGGNEQFF. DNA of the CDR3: TGTGCCAGCAGCGCACAAACTTTCCTGACAGGGGGCAATGAGCAGTTCTTC. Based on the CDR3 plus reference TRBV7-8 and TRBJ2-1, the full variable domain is GAGVSQSPRYKVAKRGQDVALRCDPISGHVSLFWYQQALGQGPEFLTYFQNEAQLDKSGLPSDRFFAERPEGSVSTLKIQRTQQEDSAVYLCASSAQTFLTGGNEQFFGPGTRLTVL.

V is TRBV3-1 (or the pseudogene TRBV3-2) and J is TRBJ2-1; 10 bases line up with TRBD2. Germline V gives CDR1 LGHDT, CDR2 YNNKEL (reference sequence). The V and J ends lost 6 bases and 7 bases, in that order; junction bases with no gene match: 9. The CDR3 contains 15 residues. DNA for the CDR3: TGTGCCAGCAGGCAGCGGGGGGGCCCTAGGAATGAGCAGTTCTTC. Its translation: CASRQRGGPRNEQFF.

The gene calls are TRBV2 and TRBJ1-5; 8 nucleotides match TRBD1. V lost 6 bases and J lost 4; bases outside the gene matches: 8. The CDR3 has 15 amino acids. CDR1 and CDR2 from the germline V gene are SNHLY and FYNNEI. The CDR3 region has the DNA TGTGCCAGCAGGCAGACAGGGGTTGGTAATCAGCCCCAGCATTTT. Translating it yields CASRQTGVGNQPQHF.

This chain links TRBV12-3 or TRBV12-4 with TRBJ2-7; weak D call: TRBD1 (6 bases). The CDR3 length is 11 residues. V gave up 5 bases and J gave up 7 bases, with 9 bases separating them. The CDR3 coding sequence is TGTGCCAGCAGTGAGAGGGGGGAGCAGTACTTC. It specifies CASSERGEQYF.

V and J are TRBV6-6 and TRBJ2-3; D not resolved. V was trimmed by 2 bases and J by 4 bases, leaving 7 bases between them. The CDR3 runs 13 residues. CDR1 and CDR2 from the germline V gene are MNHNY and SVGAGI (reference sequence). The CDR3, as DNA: TGTGCCAGCAGTTACGTCTCGTCAGATACGCAGTATTTT. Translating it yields CASSYVSSDTQYF.